This T cell receptor (beta chain) stems from a study of OX40 agonist ivuxolimab in advanced cancers. The wider study: Ivuxolimab was administered intravenously to patients at 0.01 to 10 mg/kg every 2 weeks. Study-wide points: CD4+ and CD8+ T cells in blood underwent clonal expansion by week 6 at 0.1 to 3.0 mg/kg.

Comment on this clone: Its antigen is still unknown.

Autoimmune disease history or systemic immunosuppression was exclusionary. CDR3 length: 14 residues. The V gene's germline CDR1 is SEHNR and CDR2 FQNEAQ (reference sequence). Trimming removed 8 bases from V and 0 bases from J, with 13 bases in between. TCRdb keeps only in-frame clones here, not all; method: immunoSEQ multiplex PCR. Here the sample spans some 90,000 clones, around 86% being singletons. The sample consisted of CD4+ or CD8+ T cells sorted from blood, taken in a trial of the OX40 agonist ivuxolimab. V usage is TRBV7-9 and J usage is TRBJ1-1; D is ambiguous. The sequence derives from an adult with an advanced solid tumor such as melanoma, head and neck, liver or kidney cancer. DNA for the CDR3: TGTGCCAGCGGGAGGACGGATCTGAACACTGAAGCTTTCTTT. Amino acid sequence: CASGRTDLNTEAFF.